The 14 T cell receptor beta chains below were found in one sample sequenced in a study of beta chain features in type 1 diabetes. Whole-study results and caveats: Type 1 diabetes patients showed a moderate but significant shortening of TCRB CDR3s in all four CD4+ subsets.

cDNA synthesis used the whole RNA isolate, giving expressed TCRB sequences. The protocol was immunoSEQ multiplex PCR, while the TCRdb copy is restricted to in-frame clones and leaves out a portion. Of around 140,000 clones in the sample, around 8.8% are singletons; the top ten hold roughly 0.75%. Their antigen targets remain unknown. Sequenced input: central memory CD4+ T cells from blood. These receptors all come from a man aged 25-45 years with type 1 diabetes.

This clone was seen a handful of times. The chain combines TRBV12-5 with TRBJ2-5; 7 bases match TRBD1. V lost 1 base to trimming and J lost 2 bases; unmatched junction nucleotides: 4. Germline CDR1 reads LGHNT; CDR2 reads FRNRAP. This CDR3 comprises 15 residues. For the CDR3, the DNA is TGTGCTAGTGGTTTGGGTCGGACAGGACAAGAGACCCAGTACTTC. Protein product: CASGLGRTGQETQYF.

This clone was observed a handful of times. The chain is built from TRBV4-2 and TRBJ2-7; 10 bases fit TRBD2. V shed 3 bases, J shed 5 bases, and the junction held 7 bases outside the gene matches. Germline CDR1 is LGHNA and CDR2 is YNFKEQ. The length of the CDR3 is 15 residues. CDR3 amino acids: CASSHSAGGPHEQYF. CDR3 coding DNA: TGTGCCAGCAGCCACTCAGCGGGGGGGCCCCACGAGCAGTACTTC.

The V call is TRBV4-2, the J call TRBJ2-2, with 7 bases aligning to TRBD1. V shed 1 base and J 3 bases; nucleotides not matched to a gene: 5. The CDR3 has 16 residues. CDR1 LGHNA and CDR2 YNFKEQ come from the germline V gene. The CDR3 nucleotides are TGTGCCAGCAGCCAAGGATCCCAGGGGGACACCGGGGAGCTGTTTTTT. It translates to CASSQGSQGDTGELFF.

This clone has only a few counts. For the CDR3, the DNA is TGCGCCAGCAGCCAAGATATCGGTCCGCACTATGGCTACACCTTC. It codes for CASSQDIGPHYGYTF. J is TRBJ1-2 and V is TRBV4-1; no reliable D call. The germline V gene has CDR1 MGHRA and CDR2 YSYEKL. V shed 0 bases and J shed 3 bases, with 11 bases lying between them. The CDR3 runs to 15 residues.

The CDR3 loop reads CASSQRGDTQYF. The CDR3 DNA reads TGTGCCAGCAGCCAGCGGGGAGATACGCAGTATTTT. This sequence joins TRBV7-8 and TRBJ2-3, with 7 bases matching TRBD2. The CDR3 sequence is 12 residues long. CDR1 and CDR2 from the germline V gene are SGHVS and FQNEAQ. Trimming cost V 5 bases and J 5 bases; bases outside gene matches: 1.

Only a few counts were recorded for this clone. The rearrangement joins TRBV7-2 to TRBJ2-3; no clear D gene. The CDR3 sequence is 14 residues long. Germline assignment: CDR1 SGHTA and CDR2 FQGNSA. V was pared by 2 bases and J by 5 bases, with 11 bases between. CDR3: CASSLSLGEDTQYF. CDR3 nucleotide sequence: TGTGCCAGCAGCTTATCTCTAGGAGAAGATACGCAGTATTTT.

The rearrangement links TRBV19 to TRBJ1-1; perhaps TRBD1 as D (6 bases). V lost 5 bases and J lost 3, with 13 bases in between. Germline assignment: CDR1 LNHDA and CDR2 SQIVND (reference sequence). This CDR3 is 14 amino acids long. In DNA form, the CDR3 reads TGTGCCAGTAGTGCTCGACAGGCGCACACTGAAGCTTTCTTT. Encoded protein: CASSARQAHTEAFF. The variable domain in full, completed from reference TRBV19 and TRBJ1-1, reads DGGITQSPKYLFRKEGQNVTLSCEQNLNHDAMYWYRQDPGQGLRLIYYSQIVNDFQKGDIAEGYSVSREKKESFPLTVTSAQKNPTAFYLCASSARQAHTEAFFGQGTRLTVV.

This chain uses TRBV7-2 with TRBJ1-5; TRBD1 is a possible D gene (5 bases). CDR1 is SGHTA and CDR2 is FQGNSA in the germline V gene. The CDR3 length is 13 residues. The ends were cut back, 5 bases at V and 7 bases at J, with 12 bases in the middle. The CDR3 spells CASSDRLGQPQHF. The CDR3 DNA reads as TGTGCCAGCAGCGACAGACTAGGGCAGCCCCAGCATTTT.

This sequence joins TRBV4-1 and TRBJ1-2; the D gene is possibly TRBD1 (5 bases). Per germline, CDR1 MGHRA and CDR2 YSYEKL. CDR3 length equals 15 residues. Trimming pared 3 bases from V and 4 bases from J, leaving 15 bases between. CDR3 residues: CASSHPGRAAYGYTF. CDR3 DNA sequence: TGCGCCAGCAGCCACCCCGGCAGGGCCGCCTATGGCTACACCTTC.

The rearrangement links TRBV4-1 to TRBJ1-1, with 7 bases lining up with TRBD1. The germline V gene encodes CDR1 MGHRA and CDR2 YSYEKL. The junction had 5 bases not matched to a gene; V was cut back by 1 base and J by 0 bases. This CDR3 contains 16 residues. CDR3 sequence: CASSQVEGQLNTEAFF. For the CDR3, the DNA is TGCGCCAGCAGCCAAGTAGAGGGACAGCTGAACACTGAAGCTTTCTTT.

The chain uses TRBV4-2 and TRBJ2-5, with D possibly matching TRBD2 (5 bases). The germline V gene has CDR1 LGHNA and CDR2 YNFKEQ. The CDR3 is 13 amino acids. V was pared by 8 bases and J by 1 base, with 11 bases between. The CDR3 bases are TGTGCCAGCGGAGAGGGCGTCCAAGAGACCCAGTACTTC. Translation: CASGEGVQETQYF.

A few counts support this clone. This chain links TRBV10-3 with TRBJ2-7, with 11 nucleotides matching TRBD1. The CDR3 length is 15 residues. V was clipped by 6 bases and J by 3 bases; unmatched bases: 7. Germline V lookup: CDR1 ENHRY, CDR2 SYGVKD. The CDR3 nucleotides are TGTGCCATCAGGACCGGGACAGGGGGAAACTACGAGCAGTACTTC. It encodes CAIRTGTGGNYEQYF.

This clone was recorded once. This chain joins TRBV14 and TRBJ1-2; D remains ambiguous. Germline V CDR1 and CDR2: SGHDN, FVKESK. The V end was cut by 2 bases, the J end by 4 bases, with 11 bases between. There are 14 residues in the CDR3. The CDR3 coding sequence is TGTGCCAGCAGCCAACAGACGTACAGCTATGGCTACACCTTC. Amino acid sequence: CASSQQTYSYGYTF. The full variable domain, rest sourced from reference TRBV14 and TRBJ1-2, is EAGVTQFPSHSVIEKGQTVTLRCDPISGHDNLYWYRRVMGKEIKFLLHFVKESKQDESGMPNNRFLAERTGGTYSTLKVQPAELEDSGVYFCASSQQTYSYGYTFGSGTRLTVV.

This clone occurred a few times. The chain joins TRBV30 to TRBJ2-5; weak D call: TRBD1 (6 bases). Germline V gene lookup returns CDR1 GTSNPN and CDR2 SVGIG (reference sequence). The CDR3 extends over 12 amino acids. V was pared by 4 bases and J by 5 bases, with 11 bases between. As DNA, the CDR3 is TGTGCCTGGACAGGGGCGGGTGAGACCCAGTACTTC. As protein: CAWTGAGETQYF.